The 21 T cell receptor beta chains listed next were all sequenced from one sample in a study of T cell repertoires in cytomegalovirus infection. TCRdb re-analysed the reads in MiXCR, keeping a single row per CDR3 protein. The table lists about 740,000 distinct CDR3 sequences, roughly a third of them singletons. The sequenced sample consisted of PBMCs. The source is a human donor in good health (CMV status not recorded). Some clones in this sample may be carry-over from other donors' samples.

This chain connects TRBV11-3 to TRBJ2-3; TRBD2 might be the D (6 bases). This CDR3 is built from 15 residues. Per the germline V gene, CDR1 is SGHNT and CDR2 is YENEEA. The V end lost 2 bases, the J end lost 4 bases, and 13 bases lay between the germline ends. The CDR3, as DNA: TGTGCCAGCAGCTTAAGTGGAGGGCCGGCAGATACGCAGTATTTT. It specifies CASSLSGGPADTQYF.

This clonotype was recorded at least ten times. The chain employs TRBV7-8 and TRBJ2-5, with 8 positions matching TRBD2. J lost 9 bases, V lost 5 bases, and 17 bases had no gene match. The CDR3 runs 16 residues. CDR1 and CDR2 (germline): SGHVS, FQNEAQ. CDR3 DNA sequence: TGTGCCAGCAGCCTAGACCTCAGCGGGGGCACGGGAGCCCAGTACTTC. Encoded protein: CASSLDLSGGTGAQYF. Based on the CDR3 plus reference TRBV7-8 and TRBJ2-5, the full variable domain is GAGVSQSPRYKVAKRGQDVALRCDPISGHVSLFWYQQALGQGPEFLTYFQNEAQLDKSGLPSDRFFAERPEGSVSTLKIQRTQQEDSAVYLCASSLDLSGGTGAQYFGPGTRLLVL.

In its sample, this clonotype was seen once. The chain links TRBV28 to TRBJ2-7; TRBD1 might be the D (5 bases). The V gene's germline CDR1 is MDHEN and CDR2 SYDVKM. The CDR3 contains 15 residues. Trimming took 2 bases from V and 3 from J, leaving 14 bases between them. This chain's CDR3 is CASSLLTAGNYEQYF. CDR3 bases: TGTGCCAGCAGTTTACTTACGGCAGGGAACTACGAGCAGTACTTC.

This clonotype has ten or more counts. V is TRBV7-2 and J is TRBJ1-1; D is perhaps TRBD1 (5 bases). V was shortened by 6 bases and J by 1 base, with 15 bases between the two germline ends. Per the germline V gene, CDR1 is SGHTA and CDR2 is FQGNSA. There are 15 residues in the CDR3. CDR3 residues: CASRGGPNPNTEAFF. CDR3 in DNA: TGTGCCAGCAGGGGGGGACCTAACCCGAACACTGAAGCTTTCTTT. The whole variable domain, remainder taken from reference TRBV7-2 and TRBJ1-1, is GAGVSQSPSNKVTEKGKDVELRCDPISGHTALYWYRQSLGQGLEFLIYFQGNSAPDKSGLPSDRFSAERTGGSVSTLTIQRTQQEDSAVYLCASRGGPNPNTEAFFGQGTRLTVV.

The rearrangement uses TRBV2 and TRBJ1-5; D possibly corresponds to TRBD1 (5 bases). Germline CDR1 and CDR2: SNHLY and FYNNEI. The CDR3 length is 14 residues. V gave up 6 bases and J gave up 6 bases, with 15 bases separating them. In DNA, the CDR3 is TGTGCCAGCAGAGGGACGGCCGATACTCAGCCCCAGCATTTT. Translation gives CASRGTADTQPQHF.

This clonotype was observed at least ten times. This CDR3 reads CASRTGNTGELFF. Written as DNA, the CDR3 is TGTGCCAGCAGGACAGGGAACACCGGGGAGCTGTTTTTT. The chain recombines TRBV28 with TRBJ2-2; D may be TRBD1 (6 bases). This CDR3 region has 13 residues. Trimming stripped 6 bases from V and 1 base from J, with 6 bases between. Germline V gene sequence: CDR1 MDHEN, CDR2 SYDVKM.

As concerns this clonotype: An end of the junction does not agree with germline; a read error may underlie this. The chain joins TRBV7-2 to TRBJ1-1; D might be TRBD1 (5 bases). Germline V gene lookup returns CDR1 SGHTA and CDR2 FQGNSA. The CDR3 is 17 residues long. The CDR3 spells CASSSKGQLPRNAEAFF. The CDR3, as DNA: TGTGCCAGCAGCTCGAAGGGGCAGCTGCCACGGAACGCTGAAGCTTTCTTT.

A remark on this clonotype: A read error may account for a junction end that differs from germline. This chain joins TRBV30 and TRBJ1-6; no clear D gene. The CDR3 spans 12 residues. CDR1 GTSNPN and CDR2 SVGIG come from the germline V gene (reference sequence). The CDR3 DNA reads TGCGCCTGGAGTAGCGGATATTCACCCCTCCACTTT. This sequence encodes CAWSSGYSPLHF.

This clonotype occurred many times. V is TRBV7-8 and J is TRBJ1-2; TRBD1 is a possible D gene (6 bases). Trimming removed 0 bases at V and 3 bases at J, with 20 bases between. The CDR3 runs to 18 residues. Germline CDR1 is SGHVS and CDR2 is FQNEAQ. The CDR3 spells CASSLAAAQGMGDYGYTF. In DNA form, the CDR3 reads TGTGCCAGCAGCTTAGCGGCGGCACAGGGTATGGGGGACTATGGCTACACCTTC.

The rearrangement joins TRBV2 to TRBJ1-1; a weak D match, TRBD1 (5 bases). There are 16 residues in the CDR3. CDR1 and CDR2 (germline): SNHLY, FYNNEI. V was pared by 8 bases and J by 1 base, with 20 bases between. CDR3 DNA: TGTGCCAGCCGTATTAGTCCCGGGACTGCGAACACTGAAGCTTTCTTT. It encodes CASRISPGTANTEAFF.

The chain carries TRBV7-9 and TRBJ2-2; D might be TRBD2 (6 bases). Trimming removed 8 bases from V and 1 base from J, with 11 bases in between. This CDR3 contains 14 residues. Germline-derived CDR1 and CDR2 are SEHNR and FQNEAQ (reference sequence). The CDR3 loop reads CASRESKNTGELFF. The DNA of the CDR3 is TGTGCCAGCCGGGAGTCAAAGAACACCGGGGAGCTGTTTTTT.

The V gene is TRBV5-1, the J gene TRBJ2-3; D may be TRBD1 (5 bases). Trimming pared 5 bases from V and 0 bases from J, leaving 16 bases between. Germline values: CDR1 SGHRS, CDR2 YFSETQ. There are 16 residues in the CDR3. CDR3: CASRLLGPASTDTQYF. CDR3 DNA sequence: TGCGCCAGCAGGCTGCTGGGGCCGGCTAGCACAGATACGCAGTATTTT.

Only a few counts were recorded for this clonotype. This chain links TRBV6-1 with TRBJ1-2; D not certain. Per germline, CDR1 MNHNS and CDR2 SASEGT. The CDR3 covers 12 residues. Trimming pared 4 bases from V and 4 bases from J, leaving 7 bases between. In DNA form, the CDR3 reads TGTGCCAGCAGTGTCACAGTCTATGGCTACACCTTC. Residues: CASSVTVYGYTF.

The chain links TRBV7-9 to TRBJ1-3, with 7 nucleotides matching TRBD1. With 7 bases clipped from V and 0 bases from J, the junction kept 21 bases outside the gene matches. The length of the CDR3 is 20 residues. The germline gives CDR1 SEHNR, CDR2 FQNEAQ (reference sequence). Here the CDR3 reads CASIIPSWDSAYRSGNTIYF. The CDR3 nucleotides read TGTGCCAGCATCATACCCTCGTGGGACAGCGCCTATCGCTCTGGAAACACCATATATTTT.

The chain is built from TRBV6-5 and TRBJ2-3; a possible D gene is TRBD2 (7 bases). CDR1 and CDR2 from the germline V gene are MNHEY and SVGAGI. V lost 4 bases, J lost 0 bases, and 17 bases lay in between. The CDR3 runs to 17 residues. The CDR3 region is CASSSGAGDTSTDTQYF. For the CDR3, the DNA is TGTGCCAGCAGTTCCGGCGCGGGGGACACTAGCACAGATACGCAGTATTTT.

This clonotype was observed a single time. The genes are TRBV12-3 or TRBV12-4 and TRBJ1-3; the match to TRBD1 covers 8 bases. This CDR3 comprises 15 residues. V shed 6 bases and J 4 bases; nucleotides not matched to a gene: 8. The CDR3 loop reads CASRTTGESGNTIYF. The CDR3 DNA follows: TGTGCCAGCAGAACGACAGGGGAATCAGGAAACACCATATATTTT.

This chain connects TRBV5-1 to TRBJ1-2, with D tentatively TRBD1 (5 bases). The V end lost 0 bases, the J end lost 8 bases, and 14 bases lay between the germline ends. This CDR3 comprises 14 residues. Germline V gene data show CDR1 as SGHRS and CDR2 as YFSETQ. The CDR3 sequence: CASSLVKQAEGYTF. The CDR3 region has the DNA TGCGCCAGCAGCTTGGTAAAACAGGCGGAGGGCTACACCTTC.

The chain is built from TRBV5-5 and TRBJ2-7, with D perhaps assigned TRBD1 or TRBD2 (5 bases each). Trimming pared 0 bases from V and 2 bases from J, leaving 15 bases between. This CDR3 comprises 16 residues. Germline-derived CDR1 and CDR2 are SGHKS and YYEKEE (reference sequence). The CDR3 is CASSLAARDVAYEQYF. For the CDR3, the DNA is TGTGCCAGCAGCTTGGCCGCCCGGGACGTAGCCTACGAGCAGTACTTC.

The J gene is TRBJ1-1, the V gene TRBV7-2; no definite D call. V was pared by 1 base and J by 8 bases, with 8 bases between. Germline V gene data show CDR1 as SGHTA and CDR2 as FQGNSA. CDR3 size: 12 residues. The CDR3: CASSLGFPEAFF. CDR3 nucleotides: TGTGCCAGCAGCTTAGGTTTCCCCGAAGCTTTCTTT.

In DNA, the CDR3 is TGCAGTGCTAGAGACGGGACTACCAGCACAGATACGCAGTATTTT. Translating gives CSARDGTTSTDTQYF. The chain recombines TRBV20-1 with TRBJ2-3; the match to TRBD2 covers 7 bases. This CDR3 has 15 amino acids. Germline V gives CDR1 DFQATT, CDR2 SNEGSKA (reference sequence). V shed 0 bases and J 0 bases; nucleotides not matched to a gene: 3.

The rearrangement joins TRBV28 to TRBJ2-5; 11 positions match TRBD1. Germline CDR1 MDHEN, CDR2 SYDVKM. After removal of 6 bases from V and 7 bases from J, the junction contained 4 bases not matched to a gene. The CDR3 length is 13 residues. CDR3 sequence (DNA): TGTGCCAGCAGAGGACAGGGGGCCTTGACCCAGTACTTC. It encodes CASRGQGALTQYF. Together with reference TRBV28 and TRBJ2-5, the CDR3 gives the full variable domain: DVKVTQSSRYLVKRTGEKVFLECVQDMDHENMFWYRQDPGLGLRLIYFSYDVKMKEKGDIPEGYSVSREKKERFSLILESASTNQTSMYLCASRGQGALTQYFGPGTRLLVL.